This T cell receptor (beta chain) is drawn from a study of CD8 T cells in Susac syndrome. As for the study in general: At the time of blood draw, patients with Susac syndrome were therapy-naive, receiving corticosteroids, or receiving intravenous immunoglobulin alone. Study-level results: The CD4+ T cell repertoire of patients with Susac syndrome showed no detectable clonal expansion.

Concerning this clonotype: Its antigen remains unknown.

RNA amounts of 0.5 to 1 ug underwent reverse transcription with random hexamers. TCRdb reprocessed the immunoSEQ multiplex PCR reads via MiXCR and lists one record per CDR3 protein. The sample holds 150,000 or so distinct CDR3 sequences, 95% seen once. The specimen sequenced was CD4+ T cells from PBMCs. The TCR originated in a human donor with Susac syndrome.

The CDR3 DNA follows: TGTGCCAGCAGCCGTCCCCCGAGAAATGAGCAGTTCTTC. Translated, it gives CASSRPPRNEQFF. The rearrangement links TRBV13 to TRBJ2-1; D uncertain. The CDR3 runs 13 residues. With 5 bases removed from V and 7 bases from J, the gap between germline ends came to 12 bases. CDR1 and CDR2 from the germline V gene are PRHDT and FYEKMQ (reference sequence). Together with reference TRBV13 and TRBJ2-1, the CDR3 gives the full variable domain: AAGVIQSPRHLIKEKRETATLKCYPIPRHDTVYWYQQGPGQDPQFLISFYEKMQSDKGSIPDRFSAQQFSDYHSELNMSSLELGDSALYFCASSRPPRNEQFFGPGTRLTVL.